The next 2 T cell receptor beta chains were all read from a single sample in a study of PD-L1 blockade in urothelial cancer. Documented time point: peripheral blood 6 weeks after treatment start. The method was immunoSEQ multiplex PCR; TCRdb's version includes in-frame clones alone and lacks a portion of them. The sample includes roughly 120,000 clones, approximately 90% of them seen just once. The material sequenced was PBMCs, taken around atezolizumab (anti-PD-L1) treatment. The receptors shown here come from a man aged 55 to 69 with urothelial cancer.

The V and J genes are TRBV5-6 and TRBJ2-5; 10 bases match TRBD2. Trimming at V came to 4 bases and at J to 5 bases, leaving 8 bases not matched to a gene. The CDR3 is made up of 15 amino acids. The germline gives CDR1 SGHDT, CDR2 YYEEEE. CDR3 nucleotide sequence: TGTGCCAGCAGCATACGACTAGCGGGTAGGGAGACCCAGTACTTC. It specifies CASSIRLAGRETQYF.

This chain uses TRBV4-2 with TRBJ2-7, with D perhaps matching TRBD1 (6 bases). V lost 4 bases and J lost 3, with 16 bases in between. Germline-derived CDR1 and CDR2 are LGHNA and YNFKEQ. This CDR3 has 15 amino acids. CDR3 in DNA: TGTGCCAGCAGCCCCCAGGGGCGGGCCGACTACGAGCAGTACTTC. As protein: CASSPQGRADYEQYF.